This TCR beta chain was recorded in a study of blood T cells in healthy people across ages. Points from the study as a whole: TCR beta diversity correlated strongly with naive T cell percentage.

Trimming took 3 bases from V and 5 from J, leaving 13 bases between them. The V gene's germline CDR1 is SNHLY and CDR2 FYNNEI. This CDR3 has 15 amino acids. Every sample had a minimum of 6 million PBMCs isolated. Total RNA was isolated from each sample in quantities of at least 6 micrograms. The use of a sample-barcoded 5' primer and a J-beta primer mix characterized a second PCR of about 7 to 12 cycles. TCRdb analysed the 5' RACE reads with MiXCR anew, one entry per CDR3 protein. The top ten clones hold around 24% of a sample with fewer than 700,000 distinct CDR3 sequences, roughly 48% of them seen once. A remark on this clonotype: Its antigen is not identified.

The TCR was taken from a man older than 75 in good health. The chain uses TRBV2 and TRBJ1-4; D is unresolved. Sequencing was carried out using blood. The CDR3 spells CASSEFVTPNEKLFF. CDR3 DNA: TGTGCCAGCAGTGAGTTCGTTACACCAAATGAAAAACTGTTTTTT. Supplemented by reference TRBV2 and TRBJ1-4, the full variable domain reads EPEVTQTPSHQVTQMGQEVILRCVPISNHLYFYWYRQILGQKVEFLVSFYNNEISEKSEIFDDQFSVERPDGSNFTLKIRSTKLEDSAMYFCASSEFVTPNEKLFFGSGTQLSVL.